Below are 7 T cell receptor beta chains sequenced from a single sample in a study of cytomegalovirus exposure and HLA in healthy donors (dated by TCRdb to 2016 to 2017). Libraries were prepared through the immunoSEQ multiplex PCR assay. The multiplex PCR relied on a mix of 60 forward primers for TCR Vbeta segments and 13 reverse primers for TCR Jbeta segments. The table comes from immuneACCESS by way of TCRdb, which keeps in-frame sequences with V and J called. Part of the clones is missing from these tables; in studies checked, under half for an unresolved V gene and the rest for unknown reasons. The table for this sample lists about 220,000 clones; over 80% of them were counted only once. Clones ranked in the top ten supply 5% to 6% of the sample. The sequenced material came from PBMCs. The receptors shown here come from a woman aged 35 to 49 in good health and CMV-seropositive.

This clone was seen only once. CDR3 nucleotide sequence: TGTGCCAGCAGCAAGGACAGTAATTATGGCTACACCTTC. It encodes CASSKDSNYGYTF. The chain has TRBV11-3 and TRBJ1-2, with D maybe TRBD1 (6 bases). Germline-derived CDR1 and CDR2 are SGHNT and YENEEA. This CDR3 is built from 13 residues. Trimming took 5 bases from V and 5 from J, leaving 12 bases between them.

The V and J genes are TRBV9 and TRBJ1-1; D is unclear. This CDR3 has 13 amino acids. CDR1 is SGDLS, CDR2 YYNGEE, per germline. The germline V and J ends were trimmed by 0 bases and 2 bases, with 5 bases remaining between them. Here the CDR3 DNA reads TGTGCCAGCAGCGTAGCCAGAAACACTGAAGCTTTCTTT. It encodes CASSVARNTEAFF. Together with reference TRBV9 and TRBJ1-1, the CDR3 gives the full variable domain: DSGVTQTPKHLITATGQRVTLRCSPRSGDLSVYWYQQSLDQGLQFLIQYYNGEERAKGNILERFSAQQFPDLHSELNLSSLELGDSALYFCASSVARNTEAFFGQGTRLTVV.

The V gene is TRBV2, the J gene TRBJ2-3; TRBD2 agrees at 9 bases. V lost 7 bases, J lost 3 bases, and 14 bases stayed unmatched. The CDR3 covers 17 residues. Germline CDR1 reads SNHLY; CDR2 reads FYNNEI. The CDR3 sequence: CASKRLGTSIGTDTQYF. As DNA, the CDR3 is TGTGCCAGCAAGCGGCTCGGGACTAGCATTGGAACAGATACGCAGTATTTT.

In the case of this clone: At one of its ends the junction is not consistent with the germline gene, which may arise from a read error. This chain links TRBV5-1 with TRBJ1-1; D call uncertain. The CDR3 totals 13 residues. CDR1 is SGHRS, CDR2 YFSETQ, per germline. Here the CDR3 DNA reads TGCGCCAGCAGATTGGCTAAAGACACTGAAGCTTTCTTT. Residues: CASRLAKDTEAFF.

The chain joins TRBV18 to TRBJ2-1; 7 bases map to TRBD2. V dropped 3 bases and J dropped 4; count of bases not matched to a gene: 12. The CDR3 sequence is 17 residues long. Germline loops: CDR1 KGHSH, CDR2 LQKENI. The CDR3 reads CASSPVGGARTYNEQFF. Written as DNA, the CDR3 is TGTGCCAGCTCACCGGTGGGAGGGGCCCGGACTTACAATGAGCAGTTCTTC.

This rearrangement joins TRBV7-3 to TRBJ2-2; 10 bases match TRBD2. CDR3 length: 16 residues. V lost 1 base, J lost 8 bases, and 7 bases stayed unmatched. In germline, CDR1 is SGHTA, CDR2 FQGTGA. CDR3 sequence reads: CASSLKLAGSMGELFF. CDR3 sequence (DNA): TGTGCCAGCAGCTTAAAACTAGCGGGATCCATGGGGGAGCTGTTTTTT.

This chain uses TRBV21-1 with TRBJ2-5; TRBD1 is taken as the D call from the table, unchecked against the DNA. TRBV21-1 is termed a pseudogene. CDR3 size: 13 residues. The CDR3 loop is CASSKPKGVAQYF. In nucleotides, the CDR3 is TGTGCCAGCAGCAAGCCCAAAGGGGTCGCCCAGTACTTC.